This T cell receptor (beta chain) emerged from a study of blood T cell repertoires in COVID-19. The assay was immunoSEQ multiplex PCR, and TCRdb's table has in-frame clones only and misses some. Of 400,000 to 450,000 clones in the sample, approximately 90% are singletons; the top ten hold approximately 0.92%. The sequencing sample was made of peripheral blood. This receptor was obtained from a man between 18 and 35 years old with COVID-19, enrolled during active disease.

The DNA for the CDR3 is TGTGCCAGCAGTGAAAAAGGGCCGCACAGGGGGGGAAAACTGTTTTTT. Translated, it gives CASSEKGPHRGGKLFF. The rearrangement uses TRBV2 and TRBJ1-4; TRBD1 matches at 8 bases. V lost 2 bases and J lost 10; bases outside the gene matches: 12. This CDR3 is 16 amino acids long. Germline assignment: CDR1 SNHLY and CDR2 FYNNEI. The whole variable domain, filled in from reference TRBV2 and TRBJ1-4, reads EPEVTQTPSHQVTQMGQEVILRCVPISNHLYFYWYRQILGQKVEFLVSFYNNEISEKSEIFDDQFSVERPDGSNFTLKIRSTKLEDSAMYFCASSEKGPHRGGKLFFGSGTQLSVL.